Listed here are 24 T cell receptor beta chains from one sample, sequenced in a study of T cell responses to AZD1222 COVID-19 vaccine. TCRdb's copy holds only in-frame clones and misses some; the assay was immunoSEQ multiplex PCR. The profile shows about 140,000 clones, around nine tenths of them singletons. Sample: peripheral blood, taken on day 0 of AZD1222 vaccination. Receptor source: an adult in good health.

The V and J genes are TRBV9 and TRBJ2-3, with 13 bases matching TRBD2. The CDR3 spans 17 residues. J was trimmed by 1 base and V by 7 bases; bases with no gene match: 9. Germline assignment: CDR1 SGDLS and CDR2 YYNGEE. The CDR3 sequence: CASVPGLAGWGTDTQYF. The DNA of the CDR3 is TGTGCCAGCGTACCGGGACTAGCGGGATGGGGCACAGATACGCAGTATTTT.

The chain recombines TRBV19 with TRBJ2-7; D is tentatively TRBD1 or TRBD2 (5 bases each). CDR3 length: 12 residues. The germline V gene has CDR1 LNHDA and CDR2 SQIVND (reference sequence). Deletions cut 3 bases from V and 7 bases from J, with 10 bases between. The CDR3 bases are TGTGCCAGTAGTATTCTCTGGGGGGAGCAGTACTTC. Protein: CASSILWGEQYF.

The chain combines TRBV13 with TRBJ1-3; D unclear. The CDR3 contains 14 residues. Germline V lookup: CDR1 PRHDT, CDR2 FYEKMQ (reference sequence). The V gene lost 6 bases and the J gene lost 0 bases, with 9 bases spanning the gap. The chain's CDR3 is CASRQRSSGNTIYF. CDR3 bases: TGTGCCAGCAGACAACGGAGCTCTGGAAACACCATATATTTT.

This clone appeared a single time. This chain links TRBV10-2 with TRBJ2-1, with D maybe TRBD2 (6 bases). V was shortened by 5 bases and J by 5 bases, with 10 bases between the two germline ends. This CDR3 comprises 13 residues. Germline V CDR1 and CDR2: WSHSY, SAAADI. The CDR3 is CASSFLANNEQFF. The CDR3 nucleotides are TGCGCCAGCAGTTTTCTAGCGAACAATGAGCAGTTCTTC.

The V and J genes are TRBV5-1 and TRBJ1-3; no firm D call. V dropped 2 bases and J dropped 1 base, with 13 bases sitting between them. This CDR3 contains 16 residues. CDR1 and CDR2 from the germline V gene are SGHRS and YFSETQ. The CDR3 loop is CASSFSPDSSGNTIYF. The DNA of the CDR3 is TGCGCCAGCAGCTTCTCCCCAGACTCGTCTGGAAACACCATATATTTT.

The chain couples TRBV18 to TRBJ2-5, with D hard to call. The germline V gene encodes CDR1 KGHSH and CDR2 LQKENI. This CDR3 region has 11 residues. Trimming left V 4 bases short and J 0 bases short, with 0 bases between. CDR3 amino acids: CASSHQETQYF. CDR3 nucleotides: TGTGCCAGCTCACACCAAGAGACCCAGTACTTC.

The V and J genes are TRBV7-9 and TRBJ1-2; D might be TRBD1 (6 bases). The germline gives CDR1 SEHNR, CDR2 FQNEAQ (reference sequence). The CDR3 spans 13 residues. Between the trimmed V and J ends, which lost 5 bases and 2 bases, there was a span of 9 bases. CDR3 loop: CASSGTGNYGYTF. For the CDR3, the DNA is TGTGCCAGCAGCGGTACAGGGAACTATGGCTACACCTTC. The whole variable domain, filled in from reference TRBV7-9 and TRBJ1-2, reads DTGVSQNPRHKITKRGQNVTFRCDPISEHNRLYWYRQTLGQGPEFLTYFQNEAQLEKSRLLSDRFSAERPKGSFSTLEIQRTEQGDSAMYLCASSGTGNYGYTFGSGTRLTVV.

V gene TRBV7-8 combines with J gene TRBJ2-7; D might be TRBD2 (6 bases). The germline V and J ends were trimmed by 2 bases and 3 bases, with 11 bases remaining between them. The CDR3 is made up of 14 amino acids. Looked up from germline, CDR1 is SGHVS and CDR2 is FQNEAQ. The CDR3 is CASSLIVGGYEQYF. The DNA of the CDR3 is TGTGCCAGCAGCTTAATCGTGGGAGGCTACGAGCAGTACTTC.

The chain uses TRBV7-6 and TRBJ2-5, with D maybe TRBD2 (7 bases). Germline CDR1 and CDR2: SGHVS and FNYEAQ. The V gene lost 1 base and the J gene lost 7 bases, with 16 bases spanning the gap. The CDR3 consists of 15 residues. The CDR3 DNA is TGTGCCAGCAGCTTAGAGGGGGGGACGACCGGGACCCAGTACTTC. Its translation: CASSLEGGTTGTQYF. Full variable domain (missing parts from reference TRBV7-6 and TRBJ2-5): GAGVSQSPRYKVTKRGQDVALRCDPISGHVSLYWYRQALGQGPEFLTYFNYEAQQDKSGLPNDRFSAERPEGSISTLTIQRTEQRDSAMYRCASSLEGGTTGTQYFGPGTRLLVL.

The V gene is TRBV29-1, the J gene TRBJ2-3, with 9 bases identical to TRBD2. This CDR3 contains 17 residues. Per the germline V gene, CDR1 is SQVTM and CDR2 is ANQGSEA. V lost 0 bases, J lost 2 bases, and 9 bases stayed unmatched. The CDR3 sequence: CSVEDGSTSGYTDTQYF. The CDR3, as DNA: TGCAGCGTTGAAGATGGTTCGACTAGCGGATACACAGATACGCAGTATTTT.

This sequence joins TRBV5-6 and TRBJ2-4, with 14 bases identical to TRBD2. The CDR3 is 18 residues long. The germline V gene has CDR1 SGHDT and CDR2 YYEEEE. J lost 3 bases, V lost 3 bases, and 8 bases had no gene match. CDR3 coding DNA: TGTGCCAGCAGCTCCGGACTAGCGGGAGGCTACGGCAAAAACATTCAGTACTTC. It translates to CASSSGLAGGYGKNIQYF. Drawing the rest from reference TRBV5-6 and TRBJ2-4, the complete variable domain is DAGVTQSPTHLIKTRGQQVTLRCSPKSGHDTVSWYQQALGQGPQFIFQYYEEEERQRGNFPDRFSGHQFPNYSSELNVNALLLGDSALYLCASSSGLAGGYGKNIQYFGAGTRLSVL.

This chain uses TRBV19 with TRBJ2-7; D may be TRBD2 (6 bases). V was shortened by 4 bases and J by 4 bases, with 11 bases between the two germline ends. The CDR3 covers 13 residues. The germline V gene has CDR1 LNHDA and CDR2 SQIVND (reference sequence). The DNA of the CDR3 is TGTGCCAGTAGTAATCCGGGGGTATACGAGCAGTACTTC. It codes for CASSNPGVYEQYF.

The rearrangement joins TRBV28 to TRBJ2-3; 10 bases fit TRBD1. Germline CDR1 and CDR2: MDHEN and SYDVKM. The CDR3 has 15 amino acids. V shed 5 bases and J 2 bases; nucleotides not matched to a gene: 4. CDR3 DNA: TGTGCCAGCAGTCGGGACAGGGGAACCACAGATACGCAGTATTTT. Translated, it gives CASSRDRGTTDTQYF.

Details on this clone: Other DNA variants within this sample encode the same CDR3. The CDR3 DNA is TGTGCCAGCAGCTTAGGGGGCGAGCAGTACTTC. This sequence encodes CASSLGGEQYF. The chain couples TRBV27 to TRBJ2-7, with D perhaps TRBD1 (6 bases). Germline assignment: CDR1 MNHEY and CDR2 SMNVEV (reference sequence). The CDR3 loop spans 11 amino acids. Trimming removed 6 bases at V and 6 bases at J, with 9 bases between.

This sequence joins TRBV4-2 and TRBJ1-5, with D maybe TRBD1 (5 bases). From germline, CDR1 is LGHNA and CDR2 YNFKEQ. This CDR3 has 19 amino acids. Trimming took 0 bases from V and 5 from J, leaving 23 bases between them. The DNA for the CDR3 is TGTGCCAGCAGCCAAGATTTCTGGGGCTCCCTAAGGGGTGATCAGCCCCAGCATTTT. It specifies CASSQDFWGSLRGDQPQHF.

Here the CDR3 reads CASPGGRWDYGYTF. The CDR3 bases are TGTGCCAGCCCTGGGGGGAGGTGGGACTATGGCTACACCTTC. This chain joins TRBV2 and TRBJ1-2, with D possibly TRBD1 on 5 matching bases. Germline lookup yields CDR1 SNHLY and CDR2 FYNNEI. Trimming removed 8 bases from V and 3 bases from J, with 16 bases in between. This CDR3 is 14 amino acids long.

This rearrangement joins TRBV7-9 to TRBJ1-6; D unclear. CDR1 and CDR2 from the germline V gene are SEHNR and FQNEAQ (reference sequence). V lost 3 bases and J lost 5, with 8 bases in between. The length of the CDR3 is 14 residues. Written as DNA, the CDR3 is TGTGCCAGCAGCTTCGGGCAACATAATTCACCCCTCCACTTT. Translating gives CASSFGQHNSPLHF.

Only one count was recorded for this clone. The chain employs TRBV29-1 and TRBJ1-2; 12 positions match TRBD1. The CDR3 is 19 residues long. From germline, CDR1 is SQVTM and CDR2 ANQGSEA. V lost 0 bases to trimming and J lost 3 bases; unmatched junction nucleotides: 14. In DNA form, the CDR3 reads TGCAGCGTTGAAGATCGTGGGGACAGGGGGCGTGGGTTTGACTATGGCTACACCTTC. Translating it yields CSVEDRGDRGRGFDYGYTF.

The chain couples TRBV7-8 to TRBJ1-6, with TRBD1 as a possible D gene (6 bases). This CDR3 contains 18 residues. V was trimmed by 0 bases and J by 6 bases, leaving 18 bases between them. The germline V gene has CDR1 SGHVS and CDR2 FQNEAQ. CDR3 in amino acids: CASSLARARTESNSPLHF. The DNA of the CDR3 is TGTGCCAGCAGCTTAGCGCGTGCAAGGACAGAATCTAATTCACCCCTCCACTTT.

CDR3 nucleotide sequence: TGTGCCAGCACCCGAAGTGGGGGGATCACCGGGGAGCTGTTTTTT. This sequence encodes CASTRSGGITGELFF. The genes are TRBV11-2 and TRBJ2-2; D possibly corresponds to TRBD2 (6 bases). V was clipped by 7 bases and J by 4 bases, with 16 bases between them. The CDR3 runs to 15 residues. Germline V gene sequence: CDR1 SGHAT, CDR2 FQNNGV. Combining the CDR3 with reference TRBV11-2 and TRBJ2-2 gives the whole variable domain EAGVAQSPRYKIIEKRQSVAFWCNPISGHATLYWYQQILGQGPKLLIQFQNNGVVDDSQLPKDRFSAERLKGVDSTLKIQPAKLEDSAVYLCASTRSGGITGELFFGEGSRLTVL.

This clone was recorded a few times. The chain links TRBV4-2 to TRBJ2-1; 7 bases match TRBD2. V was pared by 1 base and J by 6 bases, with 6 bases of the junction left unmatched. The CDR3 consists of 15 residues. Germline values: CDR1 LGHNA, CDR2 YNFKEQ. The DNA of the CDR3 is TGTGCCAGCAGCCAAGGGACTAGGCTCGTCAATGAGCAGTTCTTC. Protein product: CASSQGTRLVNEQFF.

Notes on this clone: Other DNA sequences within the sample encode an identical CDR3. The CDR3 sequence is CASSLGGTGSNQPQHF. In DNA form, the CDR3 reads TGTGCCAGCAGCTTGGGTGGGACAGGGAGCAATCAGCCCCAGCATTTT. The chain links TRBV5-6 to TRBJ1-5; 9 bases are shared with TRBD1. V gave up 0 bases and J gave up 1 base; unmatched junction bases: 2. This CDR3 has 16 residues. Germline CDR1 and CDR2: SGHDT and YYEEEE.

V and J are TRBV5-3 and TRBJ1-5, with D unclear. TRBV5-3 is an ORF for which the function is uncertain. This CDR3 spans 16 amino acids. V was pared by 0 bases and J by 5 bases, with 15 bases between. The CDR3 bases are TGTGCCAGAAGCTTGGCTGGGCCTCGGGATTATCAGCCCCAGCATTTT. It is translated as CARSLAGPRDYQPQHF.

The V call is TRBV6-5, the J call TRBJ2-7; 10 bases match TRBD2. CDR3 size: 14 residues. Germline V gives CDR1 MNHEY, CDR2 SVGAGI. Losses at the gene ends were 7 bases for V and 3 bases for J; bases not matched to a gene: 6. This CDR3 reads CASNLAGGDYEQYF. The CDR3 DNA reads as TGTGCCAGCAACTTAGCGGGAGGTGACTACGAGCAGTACTTC.